One T cell receptor beta chain is described in this entry. What it recognizes is unknown. Next came a second PCR, run for about 6 to 12 cycles, which used a sample-barcoded 5' primer along with a J-beta primer mix. Each of the samples gave a minimum of 2.5 million paired-end reads that contained CDR3. TCRdb reprocessed the 5' RACE reads via MiXCR and lists one record per CDR3 protein. The table includes some 750,000 distinct CDR3 sequences, 20% to 25% detected once. The entry originates in a study of blood T cells in healthy people across ages. General study points: Diversity of TCR beta per million T cells declined in a roughly linear way with age.

The CDR3 contains 15 residues. Germline CDR1 and CDR2: ENHRY and SYGVKD. V was trimmed by 2 bases and J by 3 bases, leaving 10 bases between them. Per individual sample, total RNA of at least 5.5 micrograms was extracted. The receptor comes from a man between 65 and 85 years old in good health. This chain connects TRBV10-3 to TRBJ2-2; D is possibly TRBD1 (5 bases). The specimen was blood. The CDR3 nucleotides read TGTGCCATCAGTGAGCCCGGCAGGGACACCGGGGAGCTGTTTTTT. Protein product: CAISEPGRDTGELFF.